The present T cell receptor beta chain was sequenced within a study of T-cell reconstitution after alpha-beta-depleted transplantation in children. The table lists this clonotype with many counts. The CDR3 spans 17 residues. Germline V gives CDR1 SEHNR, CDR2 FQNEAQ (reference sequence). Trimming cost V 0 bases and J 2 bases, with 14 bases left between them. TCRbeta library construction was performed incorporating unique molecular identifiers. A single record per CDR3 protein comes from TCRdb applying MiXCR to the PCR reads. The repertoire holds about 160,000 distinct CDR3 sequences, with 11% as singletons.

The chain links TRBV7-9 to TRBJ2-1; TRBD1 or TRBD2 may be the D gene (5 bases each). The source was PBMCs, collected before TCRalphabeta/CD19-depleted stem cell transplant. This TCR was recovered from a boy between 2 and 10 years old with acute myeloid leukemia, due to receive a stem cell transplant. The CDR3 DNA reads as TGTGCCAGCAGCTTAGCGCTCGCCGGGGACGCCTACAATGAGCAGTTCTTC. Translated: CASSLALAGDAYNEQFF.